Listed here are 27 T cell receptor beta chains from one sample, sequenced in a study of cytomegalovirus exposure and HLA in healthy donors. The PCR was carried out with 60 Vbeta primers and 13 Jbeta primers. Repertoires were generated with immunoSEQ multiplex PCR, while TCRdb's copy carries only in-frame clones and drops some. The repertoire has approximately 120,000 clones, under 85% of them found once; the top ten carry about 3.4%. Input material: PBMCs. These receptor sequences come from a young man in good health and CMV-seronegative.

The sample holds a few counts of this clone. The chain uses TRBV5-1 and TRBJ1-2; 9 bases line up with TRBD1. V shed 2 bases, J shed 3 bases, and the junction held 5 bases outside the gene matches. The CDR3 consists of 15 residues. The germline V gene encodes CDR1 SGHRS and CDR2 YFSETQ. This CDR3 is CASSLMDRGDYGYTF. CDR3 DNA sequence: TGCGCCAGCAGCTTAATGGACAGGGGCGACTATGGCTACACCTTC.

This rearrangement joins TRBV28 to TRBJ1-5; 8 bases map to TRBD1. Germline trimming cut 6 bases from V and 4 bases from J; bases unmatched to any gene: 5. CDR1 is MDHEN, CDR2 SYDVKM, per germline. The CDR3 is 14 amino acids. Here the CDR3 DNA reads TGTGCCAGCAGCCCAGGGGGCCATAATCAGCCCCAGCATTTT. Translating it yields CASSPGGHNQPQHF.

CDR3 region: CASSSGTGGDTGELFF. The CDR3 bases are TGTGCCAGCAGTTCCGGGACAGGGGGCGACACCGGGGAGCTGTTTTTT. V is TRBV6-5 and J is TRBJ2-2; 12 bases line up with TRBD1. The CDR3 is 16 amino acids. The germline CDR1 and CDR2 sequences are MNHEY and SVGAGI. Losses at the gene ends were 4 bases for V and 3 bases for J; bases not matched to a gene: 3.

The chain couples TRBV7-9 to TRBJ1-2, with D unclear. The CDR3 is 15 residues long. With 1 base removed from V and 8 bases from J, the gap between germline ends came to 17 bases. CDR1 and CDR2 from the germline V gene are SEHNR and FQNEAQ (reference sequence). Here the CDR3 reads CASSLGEGERKGYTF. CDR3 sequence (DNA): TGTGCCAGCAGCTTAGGAGAAGGAGAACGAAAAGGCTACACCTTC.

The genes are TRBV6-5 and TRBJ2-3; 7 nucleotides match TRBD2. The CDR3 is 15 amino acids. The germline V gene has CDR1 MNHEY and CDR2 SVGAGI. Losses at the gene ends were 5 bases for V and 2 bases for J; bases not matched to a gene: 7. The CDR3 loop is CASSPSGTNTDTQYF. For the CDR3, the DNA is TGTGCCAGCAGTCCGAGCGGGACCAACACAGATACGCAGTATTTT.

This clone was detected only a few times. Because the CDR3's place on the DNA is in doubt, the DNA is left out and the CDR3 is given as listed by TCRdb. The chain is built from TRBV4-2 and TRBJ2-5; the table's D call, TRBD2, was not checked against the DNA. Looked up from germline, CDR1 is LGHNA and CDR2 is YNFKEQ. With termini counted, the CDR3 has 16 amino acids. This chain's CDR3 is CASSSVAGGNQETKYF.

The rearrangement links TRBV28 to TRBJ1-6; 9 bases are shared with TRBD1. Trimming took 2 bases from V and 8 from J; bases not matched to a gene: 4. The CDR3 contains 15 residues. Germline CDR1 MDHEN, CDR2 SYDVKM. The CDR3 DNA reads TGTGCCAGCAGTTTACTGACAGGGGGGTATTCACCCCTCCACTTT. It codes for CASSLLTGGYSPLHF. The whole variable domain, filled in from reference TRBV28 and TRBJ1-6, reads DVKVTQSSRYLVKRTGEKVFLECVQDMDHENMFWYRQDPGLGLRLIYFSYDVKMKEKGDIPEGYSVSREKKERFSLILESASTNQTSMYLCASSLLTGGYSPLHFGNGTRLTVT.

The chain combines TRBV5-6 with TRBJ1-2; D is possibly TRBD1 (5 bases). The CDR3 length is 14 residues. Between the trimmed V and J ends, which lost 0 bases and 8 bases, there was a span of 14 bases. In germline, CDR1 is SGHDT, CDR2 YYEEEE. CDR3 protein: CASSLGGSSQGYTF. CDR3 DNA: TGTGCCAGCAGCTTGGGGGGCAGTTCGCAGGGCTACACCTTC.

The chain's CDR3 is CAWSERTHYEQYF. The CDR3 coding sequence is TGTGCCTGGAGTGAGCGGACTCACTACGAGCAGTACTTC. This rearrangement joins TRBV30 to TRBJ2-7; TRBD2 might be the D (5 bases). Trimming took off 1 base at V and 3 bases at J, with 10 bases between the two ends. Germline values: CDR1 GTSNPN, CDR2 SVGIG (reference sequence). This CDR3 is built from 13 residues.

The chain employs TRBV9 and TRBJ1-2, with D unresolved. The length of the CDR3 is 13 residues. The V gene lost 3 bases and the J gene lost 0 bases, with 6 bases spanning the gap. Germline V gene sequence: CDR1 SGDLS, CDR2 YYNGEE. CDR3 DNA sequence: TGTGCCAGCAGCGCCTTAGCTAACTATGGCTACACCTTC. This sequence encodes CASSALANYGYTF.

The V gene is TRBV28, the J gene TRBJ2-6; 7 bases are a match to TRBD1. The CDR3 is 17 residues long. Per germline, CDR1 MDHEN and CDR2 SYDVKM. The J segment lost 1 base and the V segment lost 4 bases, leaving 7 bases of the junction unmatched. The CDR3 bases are TGTGCCAGCAGTTGGAGACAGGGCGTATCTGGGGCCAACGTCCTGACTTTC. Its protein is CASSWRQGVSGANVLTF.

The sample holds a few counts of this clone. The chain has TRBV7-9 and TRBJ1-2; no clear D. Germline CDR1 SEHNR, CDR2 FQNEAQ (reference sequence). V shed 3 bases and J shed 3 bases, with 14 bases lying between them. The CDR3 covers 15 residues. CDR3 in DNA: TGTGCCAGCAGCTTGAATGGCGGAACCTACTATGGCTACACCTTC. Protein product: CASSLNGGTYYGYTF. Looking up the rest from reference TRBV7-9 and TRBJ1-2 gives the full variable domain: DTGVSQNPRHKITKRGQNVTFRCDPISEHNRLYWYRQTLGQGPEFLTYFQNEAQLEKSRLLSDRFSAERPKGSFSTLEIQRTEQGDSAMYLCASSLNGGTYYGYTFGSGTRLTVV.

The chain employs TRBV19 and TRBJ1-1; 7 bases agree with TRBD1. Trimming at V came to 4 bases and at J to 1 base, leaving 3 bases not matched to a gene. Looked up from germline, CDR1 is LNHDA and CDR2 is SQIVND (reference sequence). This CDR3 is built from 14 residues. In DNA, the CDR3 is TGTGCCAGTAGTAAGGGGACAGAGAACACTGAAGCTTTCTTT. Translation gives CASSKGTENTEAFF. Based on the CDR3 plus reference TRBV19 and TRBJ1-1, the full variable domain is DGGITQSPKYLFRKEGQNVTLSCEQNLNHDAMYWYRQDPGQGLRLIYYSQIVNDFQKGDIAEGYSVSREKKESFPLTVTSAQKNPTAFYLCASSKGTENTEAFFGQGTRLTVV.

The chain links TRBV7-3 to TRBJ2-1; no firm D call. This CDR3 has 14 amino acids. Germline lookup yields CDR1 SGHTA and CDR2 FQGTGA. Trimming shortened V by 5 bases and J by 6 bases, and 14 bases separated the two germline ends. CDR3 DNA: TGTGCCAGCAGCCCATCGGTCCAACGCAATGAGCAGTTCTTC. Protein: CASSPSVQRNEQFF.

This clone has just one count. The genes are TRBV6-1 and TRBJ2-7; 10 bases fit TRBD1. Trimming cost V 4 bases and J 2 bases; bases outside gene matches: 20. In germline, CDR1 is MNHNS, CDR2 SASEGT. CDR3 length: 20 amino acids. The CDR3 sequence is CASSAGVDASGQGPTYEQYF. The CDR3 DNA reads TGTGCCAGCAGTGCCGGTGTCGATGCGTCGGGACAGGGGCCCACCTACGAGCAGTACTTC.

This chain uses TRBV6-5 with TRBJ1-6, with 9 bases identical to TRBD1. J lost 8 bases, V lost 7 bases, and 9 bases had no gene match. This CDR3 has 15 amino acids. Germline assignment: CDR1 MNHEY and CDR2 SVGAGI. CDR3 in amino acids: CASIHRGRMDSPLHF. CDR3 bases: TGTGCCAGCATCCACAGGGGGCGCATGGATTCACCCCTCCACTTT.

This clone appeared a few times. The CDR3 bases are TGCGCCAGCAGCCCGTCCAGGGGGGCCCACGAGCAGTACTTC. It yields the protein CASSPSRGAHEQYF. This chain joins TRBV10-1 and TRBJ2-7; maybe TRBD1 (7 bases). The V end lost 6 bases, the J end lost 5 bases, and 17 bases lay between the germline ends. Germline CDR1 and CDR2: WNHNN and SYGVQD (reference sequence). This CDR3 region has 14 residues.

The CDR3 is CASRGQGVGDTQYF. CDR3 nucleotides: TGTGCCAGCAGGGGACAGGGGGTGGGAGATACGCAGTATTTT. The chain uses TRBV6-1 and TRBJ2-3, with 11 bases matching TRBD1. V lost 6 bases, J lost 5 bases, and 4 bases stayed unmatched. The CDR3 runs to 14 residues. From germline, CDR1 is MNHNS and CDR2 SASEGT.

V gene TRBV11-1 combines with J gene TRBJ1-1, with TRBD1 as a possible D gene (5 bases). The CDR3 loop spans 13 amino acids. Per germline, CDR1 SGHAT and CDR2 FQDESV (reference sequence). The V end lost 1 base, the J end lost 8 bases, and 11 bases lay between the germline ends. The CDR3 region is CASSLGGNREAFF. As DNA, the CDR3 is TGTGCCAGCAGCTTAGGCGGGAACAGGGAAGCTTTCTTT.

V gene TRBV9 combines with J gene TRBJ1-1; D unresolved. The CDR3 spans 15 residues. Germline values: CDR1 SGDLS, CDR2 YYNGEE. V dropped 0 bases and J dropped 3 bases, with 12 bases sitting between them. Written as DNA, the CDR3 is TGTGCCAGCAGCGTAGAGGGAGGGCCCCACACTGAAGCTTTCTTT. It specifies CASSVEGGPHTEAFF.

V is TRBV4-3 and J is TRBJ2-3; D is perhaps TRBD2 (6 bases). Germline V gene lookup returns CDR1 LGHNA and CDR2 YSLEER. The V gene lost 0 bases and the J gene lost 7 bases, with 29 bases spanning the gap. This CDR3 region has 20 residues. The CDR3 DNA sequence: TGCGCCAGCAGCCAAGAGTGGATAGGACAAACTAGCCCGACCCGATATACGCAGTATTTT. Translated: CASSQEWIGQTSPTRYTQYF.

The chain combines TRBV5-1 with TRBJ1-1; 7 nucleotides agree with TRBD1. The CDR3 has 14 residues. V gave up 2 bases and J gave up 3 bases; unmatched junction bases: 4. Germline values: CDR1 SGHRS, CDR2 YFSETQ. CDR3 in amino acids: CASSFVTGHTEAFF. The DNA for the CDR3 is TGCGCCAGCAGCTTCGTGACAGGGCACACTGAAGCTTTCTTT.

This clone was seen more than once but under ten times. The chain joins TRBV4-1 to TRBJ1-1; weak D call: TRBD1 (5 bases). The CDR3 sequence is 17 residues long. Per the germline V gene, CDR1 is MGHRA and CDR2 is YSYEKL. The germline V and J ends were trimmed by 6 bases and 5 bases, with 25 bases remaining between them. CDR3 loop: CASRGSPPGWGWTEAFF. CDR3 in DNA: TGCGCCAGCAGAGGATCTCCGCCAGGGTGGGGTTGGACTGAAGCTTTCTTT.

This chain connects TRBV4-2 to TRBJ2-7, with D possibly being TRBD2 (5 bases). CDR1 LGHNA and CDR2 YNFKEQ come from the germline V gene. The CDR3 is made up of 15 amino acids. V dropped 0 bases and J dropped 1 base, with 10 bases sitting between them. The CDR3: CASSQDLSASYEQYF. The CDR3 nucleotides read TGTGCCAGCAGCCAAGATCTTAGCGCTTCCTACGAGCAGTACTTC.

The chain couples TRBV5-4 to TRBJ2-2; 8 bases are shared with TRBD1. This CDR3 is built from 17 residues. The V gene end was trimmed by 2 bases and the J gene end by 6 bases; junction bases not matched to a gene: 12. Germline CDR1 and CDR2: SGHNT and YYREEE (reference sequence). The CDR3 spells CASSFPGGASLSGELFF. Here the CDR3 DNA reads TGTGCCAGCAGCTTCCCAGGGGGCGCATCATTATCCGGGGAGCTGTTTTTT.

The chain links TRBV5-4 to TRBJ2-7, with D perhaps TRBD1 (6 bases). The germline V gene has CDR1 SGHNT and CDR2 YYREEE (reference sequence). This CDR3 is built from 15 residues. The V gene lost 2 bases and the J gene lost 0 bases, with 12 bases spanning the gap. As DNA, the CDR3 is TGTGCCAGCAGCTTCCGGCAGGGGCCCTCCTACGAGCAGTACTTC. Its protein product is CASSFRQGPSYEQYF.

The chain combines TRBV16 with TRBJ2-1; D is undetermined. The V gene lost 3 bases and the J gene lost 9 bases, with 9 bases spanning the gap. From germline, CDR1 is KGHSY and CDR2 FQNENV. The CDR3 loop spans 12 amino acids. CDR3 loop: CASSQAESEQFF. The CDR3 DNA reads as TGTGCCAGCAGCCAGGCGGAAAGTGAGCAGTTCTTC. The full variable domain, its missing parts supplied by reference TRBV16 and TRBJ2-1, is GEEVAQTPKHLVRGEGQKAKLYCAPIKGHSYVFWYQQVLKNEFKFLISFQNENVFDETGMPKERFSAKCLPNSPCSLEIQATKLEDSAVYFCASSQAESEQFFGPGTRLTVL.